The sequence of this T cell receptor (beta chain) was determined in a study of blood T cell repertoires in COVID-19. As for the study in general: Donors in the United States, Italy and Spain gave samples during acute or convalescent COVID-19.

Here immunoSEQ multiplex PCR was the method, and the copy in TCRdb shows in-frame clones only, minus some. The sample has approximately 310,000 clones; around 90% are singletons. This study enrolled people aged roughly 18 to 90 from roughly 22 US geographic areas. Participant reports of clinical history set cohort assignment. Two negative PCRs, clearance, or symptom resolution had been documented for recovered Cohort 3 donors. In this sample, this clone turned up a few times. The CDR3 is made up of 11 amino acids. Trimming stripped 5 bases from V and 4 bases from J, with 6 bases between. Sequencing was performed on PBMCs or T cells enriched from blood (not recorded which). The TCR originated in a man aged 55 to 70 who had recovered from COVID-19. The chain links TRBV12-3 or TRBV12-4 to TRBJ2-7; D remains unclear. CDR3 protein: CASSPKYEQYF. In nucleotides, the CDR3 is TGTGCCAGCAGTCCAAAATACGAGCAGTACTTC.